This T cell receptor beta chain stems from a study of T cell responses to AZD1222 COVID-19 vaccine. Notes on the study in general: Unmutated variant regions reportedly attract nearly half of all spike-specific TCRs.

V trimming: 5 bases; J trimming: 6 bases; junction bases outside the gene matches: 14. From germline, CDR1 is LNHDA and CDR2 SQIVND (reference sequence). This CDR3 has 18 residues. This clone was seen a few times. Its target is unknown. Clones were read by immunoSEQ multiplex PCR, and TCRdb kept only the in-frame ones, dropping some. This sample has 170,000 or so clones, with roughly nine tenths found just once. V usage is TRBV19 and J usage is TRBJ2-3; TRBD2 matches at 13 bases. The sample in question was peripheral blood, obtained on day 0 of AZD1222 vaccination. The receptor was isolated from an adult in good health. CDR3 sequence: CASSSTTTSGGPLDTQYF. CDR3 DNA: TGTGCCAGTAGTTCGACGACGACTAGCGGGGGGCCTTTGGATACGCAGTATTTT.